This record concerns one T cell receptor (beta chain) sequence. The CDR3 is made up of 14 amino acids. The germline gives CDR1 LGHDT, CDR2 YNNKEL (reference sequence). V dropped 0 bases and J dropped 4 bases, with 7 bases sitting between them. TCRdb recomputed calls from the RT-PCR reads with MiXCR, one row per CDR3 protein. Here the sample spans about 680,000 distinct CDR3 sequences, 14% being singletons. The TCR sequence derives from a female donor in good health, serving as a healthy control. Sequencing input: memory CD4+ T cells from blood. V gene TRBV3-1 combines with J gene TRBJ1-5; D remains unclear. In DNA, the CDR3 is TGTGCCAGCAGCCAAGATCGGACGAATCAGCCCCAGCATTTT. This translates into CASSQDRTNQPQHF.